Below are 10 T cell receptor beta chains sequenced from a single sample in a study of T-cell memory formation after mild COVID-19. TCRdb used MiXCR to reprocess the 5' RACE reads, holding one entry per CDR3 protein. The sample yields around 29,000 distinct CDR3 sequences, roughly a sixth seen once. The specimen was PBMCs or a T cell subset sorted from them (not recorded which). The receptors originated from an adult who had mild COVID-19 (a few samples of this study predate the infection). Cell type and time point are not known.

The V call is TRBV5-1, the J call TRBJ2-7, with a tentative D call TRBD2 (5 bases). With 4 bases removed from V and 2 bases from J, the gap between germline ends came to 16 bases. The CDR3 contains 15 residues. CDR1 SGHRS and CDR2 YFSETQ come from the germline V gene. CDR3: CASSPEGEGTYEQYF. The DNA of the CDR3 is TGCGCCAGCAGCCCAGAGGGCGAAGGGACCTACGAGCAGTACTTC.

This clonotype was observed at least ten times. The chain joins TRBV5-5 to TRBJ2-7; the D gene is possibly TRBD2 (6 bases). CDR3 length: 14 amino acids. Trimming took off 0 bases at V and 5 bases at J, with 12 bases between the two ends. The germline V gene encodes CDR1 SGHKS and CDR2 YYEKEE (reference sequence). CDR3 sequence: CASSLVGGSNEQYF. The DNA of the CDR3 is TGTGCCAGCAGCTTGGTTGGGGGGTCAAACGAGCAGTACTTC.

This clonotype was picked up many times. The chain combines TRBV14 with TRBJ1-1; 7 bases agree with TRBD1. The germline gives CDR1 SGHDN, CDR2 FVKESK. Trimming took 3 bases from V and 2 from J; bases not matched to a gene: 6. The CDR3 covers 15 residues. CDR3 sequence reads: CASSHRTGRNTEAFF. The DNA for the CDR3 is TGTGCCAGCAGCCATAGGACAGGCCGCAACACTGAAGCTTTCTTT. The entire variable domain, with the rest obtained from reference TRBV14 and TRBJ1-1, is as follows: EAGVTQFPSHSVIEKGQTVTLRCDPISGHDNLYWYRRVMGKEIKFLLHFVKESKQDESGMPNNRFLAERTGGTYSTLKVQPAELEDSGVYFCASSHRTGRNTEAFFGQGTRLTVV.

This clonotype came up many times. This chain uses TRBV5-5 with TRBJ1-1; no clear D. Germline CDR1 reads SGHKS; CDR2 reads YYEKEE (reference sequence). The CDR3 loop spans 13 amino acids. The V gene lost 2 bases and the J gene lost 1 base, with 6 bases spanning the gap. Here the CDR3 reads CASSFQTNTEAFF. For the CDR3, the DNA is TGTGCCAGCAGCTTTCAGACGAACACTGAAGCTTTCTTT.

Ten or more counts support this clonotype. The chain is built from TRBV15 and TRBJ2-7; D could derive from TRBD1 or TRBD2 (5 bases each). The CDR3 length is 14 residues. With 1 base removed from V and 3 bases from J, the gap between germline ends came to 10 bases. Germline CDR1 and CDR2: LNHNV and YYDKDF (reference sequence). The DNA of the CDR3 is TGTGCCACCAGCAGAGGACGGGACCGCTACGAGCAGTACTTC. Protein sequence: CATSRGRDRYEQYF.

Ten or more counts support this clonotype. V usage is TRBV4-3 and J usage is TRBJ2-3; 8 bases line up with TRBD2. Losses at the gene ends were 3 bases for V and 1 base for J; bases not matched to a gene: 12. Per the germline V gene, CDR1 is LGHNA and CDR2 is YSLEER. The CDR3 has 18 amino acids. The CDR3 DNA reads as TGCGCCAGCAGCCATCGCCTAGGCACTAGCGGACGCACAGATACGCAGTATTTT. It codes for CASSHRLGTSGRTDTQYF.

This clonotype has a count of ten or more. The chain links TRBV7-9 to TRBJ2-1; D is undetermined. Trimming took 4 bases from V and 6 from J, leaving 13 bases between them. The CDR3 consists of 14 residues. Germline CDR1 SEHNR, CDR2 FQNEAQ (reference sequence). The CDR3 spells CASSSKTRLNEQFF. The DNA of the CDR3 is TGTGCCAGCAGCTCAAAGACCCGTCTCAATGAGCAGTTCTTC.

This clonotype was counted many times. The CDR3 coding sequence is TGCGCCAGCAGCTCAAAAGGACTAGCGGGCACAGATACGCAGTATTTT. Its protein is CASSSKGLAGTDTQYF. The chain combines TRBV5-1 with TRBJ2-3, with TRBD2 matching over 10 bases. The germline V gene encodes CDR1 SGHRS and CDR2 YFSETQ. This CDR3 has 16 residues. J gave up 1 base and V 3 bases, and 5 bases lay outside the gene matches. Filled out from reference TRBV5-1 and TRBJ2-3, the complete variable domain reads KAGVTQTPRYLIKTRGQQVTLSCSPISGHRSVSWYQQTPGQGLQFLFEYFSETQRNKGNFPGRFSGRQFSNSRSEMNVSTLELGDSALYLCASSSKGLAGTDTQYFGPGTRLTVL.

The V and J genes are TRBV6-2 or TRBV6-3 and TRBJ2-2; perhaps TRBD2 as D (5 bases). CDR1 is MNHEY, CDR2 SVGEGT, per germline. Trimming pared 7 bases from V and 2 bases from J, leaving 11 bases between. This CDR3 has 14 amino acids. CDR3: CASMSGINTGELFF. The CDR3 DNA follows: TGTGCCAGCATGTCGGGAATCAACACCGGGGAGCTGTTTTTT.

In this sample, this clonotype turned up many times. CDR3 protein: CASSPGGGGALDTQYF. The CDR3 DNA follows: TGTGCCAGCAGCCCTGGGGGCGGGGGGGCCTTAGATACGCAGTATTTT. J is TRBJ2-3 and V is TRBV12-3 or TRBV12-4; 9 positions agree with TRBD2. This CDR3 spans 16 amino acids. Germline trimming cut 6 bases from V and 5 bases from J; bases unmatched to any gene: 12.